The clone carrying this T cell receptor beta chain has at least ten counts. The antigen is unknown. This specimen comes from a study of read filtering for tumor transcriptome and immune sequencing. Study information: Whole-transcriptome libraries were prepared after DNase treatment.

Whole-study results and caveats: Single-read clonotypes: roughly 82% of IR-seq clonotypes (approximately 4% of reads), almost 75% of RNA-seq clonotypes (around 48% of reads). Correlation between methods rose after single-read clonotypes were removed. RNA-seq captured clonotypes less deeply and reliably than IR-seq.

This library used roughly 400 ng RNA and molecular barcoded adaptors spanning alpha/delta and beta/gamma chains. TCRdb used MiXCR to reprocess the reads, holding one entry per CDR3 protein. The data hold tens of thousands of distinct CDR3 sequences, with 20% to 25% observed a single time. The receptor was derived from a donor at least 40 years old with multiple myeloma. The source material was a population of CD138-negative cells sorted from bone marrow.

The CDR3 loop is CASSRTDTRGTDTQYF. CDR3 DNA: TGTGCCAGCAGCCGAACTGATACTAGAGGCACAGATACGCAGTATTTT. The rearrangement uses TRBV4-2 and TRBJ2-3, with D tentatively TRBD2 (5 bases). Trimming pared 4 bases from V and 1 base from J, leaving 15 bases between. Germline V gene data show CDR1 as LGHNA and CDR2 as YNFKEQ. The CDR3 is made up of 16 amino acids.